In its sample, the clone carrying this T cell receptor (beta chain) was seen many times. Its matching antigen is unknown. Germline V gene data show CDR1 as SGHRS and CDR2 as YFSETQ. The CDR3 is made up of 15 amino acids. Losses at the gene ends were 0 bases for V and 6 bases for J; bases not matched to a gene: 7. The sample is drawn from a study of Graves' ophthalmopathy and Graves' hyperthyroidism. Broader study findings: Blood also harbored most expanded thyroid clonotypes above 0.001 frequency. The model's prediction of ophthalmopathy progression had about 70% sensitivity and roughly 72% specificity.

Uncontrolled infections, pregnancy, lactation or other autoimmune diseases led to patient exclusion. CDR3 regions of TCR beta were amplified from RNA transcripts. First-round RT-PCR used HTBI primers; second-round multiplex PCR followed. TCRdb re-derived calls from the multiplex PCR reads in MiXCR, one entry per CDR3 protein. The table records a few hundred thousand distinct CDR3 sequences, under 40% of them present only once. The sample taken for sequencing was peripheral blood or thyroid tissue (not recorded which). This clonotype was sampled from an adult man with Graves' hyperthyroidism. The chain joins TRBV5-1 to TRBJ2-7; 9 nucleotides align to TRBD1. The CDR3 protein is CASSLGQGELGEQYF. CDR3 DNA sequence: TGCGCCAGCAGCTTGGGACAGGGGGAGCTTGGCGAGCAGTACTTC.